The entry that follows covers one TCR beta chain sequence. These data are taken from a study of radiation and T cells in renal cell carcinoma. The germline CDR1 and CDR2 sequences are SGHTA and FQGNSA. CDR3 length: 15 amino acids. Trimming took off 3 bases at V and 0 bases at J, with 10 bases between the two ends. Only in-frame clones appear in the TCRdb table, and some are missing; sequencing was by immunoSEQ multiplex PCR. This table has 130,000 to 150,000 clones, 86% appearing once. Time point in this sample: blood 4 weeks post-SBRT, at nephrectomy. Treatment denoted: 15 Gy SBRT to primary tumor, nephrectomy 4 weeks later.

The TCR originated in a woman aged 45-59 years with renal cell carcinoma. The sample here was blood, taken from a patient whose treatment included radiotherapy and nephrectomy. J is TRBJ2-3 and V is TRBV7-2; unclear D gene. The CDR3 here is CASSFFGESTDTQYF. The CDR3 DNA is TGTGCCAGCAGCTTTTTTGGGGAAAGCACAGATACGCAGTATTTT.